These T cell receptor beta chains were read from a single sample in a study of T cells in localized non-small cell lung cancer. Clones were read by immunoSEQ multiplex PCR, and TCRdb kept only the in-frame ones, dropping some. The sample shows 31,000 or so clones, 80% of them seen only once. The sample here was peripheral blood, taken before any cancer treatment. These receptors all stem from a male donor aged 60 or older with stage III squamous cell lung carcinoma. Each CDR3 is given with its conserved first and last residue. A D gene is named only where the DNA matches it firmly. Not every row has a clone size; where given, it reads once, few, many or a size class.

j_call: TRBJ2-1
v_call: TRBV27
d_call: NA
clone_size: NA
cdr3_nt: TGTGCCAGCAGACTTAGCCCGGCCGGCTCCTACAATGAGCAGTTCTTC
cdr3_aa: CASRLSPAGSYNEQFF

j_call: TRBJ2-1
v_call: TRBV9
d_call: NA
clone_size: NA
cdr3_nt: TGTGCCAGCAGCGCCGGACTCTCGACCTCCTACAATGAGCAGTTCTTC
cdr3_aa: CASSAGLSTSYNEQFF

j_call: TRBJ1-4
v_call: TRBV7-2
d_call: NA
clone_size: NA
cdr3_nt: TGTGCCAGCAGTTCAGGGGTTCTGAAAAATGAAAAACTGTTTTTT
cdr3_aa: CASSSGVLKNEKLFF

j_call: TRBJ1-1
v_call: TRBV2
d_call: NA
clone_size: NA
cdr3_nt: TGTGCCAGCAGCCCTTGGGGAGCAAACACTGAAGCTTTCTTT
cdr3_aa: CASSPWGANTEAFF

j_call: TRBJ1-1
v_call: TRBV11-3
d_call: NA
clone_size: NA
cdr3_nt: TGTGCCAGCAGCTTACAGGGTGACACTGAAGCTTTCTTT
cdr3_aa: CASSLQGDTEAFF

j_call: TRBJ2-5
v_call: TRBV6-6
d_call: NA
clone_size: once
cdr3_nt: TGTGCCAGCAGTTACGGGGGGGCCGAAGAAGAGACCCAGTACTTC
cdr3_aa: CASSYGGAEEETQYF

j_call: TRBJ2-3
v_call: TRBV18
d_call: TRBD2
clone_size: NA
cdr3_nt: TGTGCCAGCTCACCGTATTTAGAGACTAGCGGGGTGGCAGATACGCAGTATTTT
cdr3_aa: CASSPYLETSGVADTQYF

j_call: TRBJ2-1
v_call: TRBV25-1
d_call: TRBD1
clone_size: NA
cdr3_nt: TGTGCCAGCAGGGGGACAGGCTCCTACAATGAGCAGTTCTTC
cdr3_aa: CASRGTGSYNEQFF

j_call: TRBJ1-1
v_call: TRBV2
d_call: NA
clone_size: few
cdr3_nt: TGTGCCAGCAGGTTGTGGGGGAACACTGAAGCTTTCTTT
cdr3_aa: CASRLWGNTEAFF

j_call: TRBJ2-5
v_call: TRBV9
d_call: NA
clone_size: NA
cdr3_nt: TGTGCCAGCAGCGTAGCACTGGGGAAAGAGACCCAGTACTTC
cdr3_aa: CASSVALGKETQYF

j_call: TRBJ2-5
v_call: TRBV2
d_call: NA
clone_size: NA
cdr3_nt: TGTGCCAGCAGTGCTTCTGACACTGAGGGGTCCCAGTACTTC
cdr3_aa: CASSASDTEGSQYF

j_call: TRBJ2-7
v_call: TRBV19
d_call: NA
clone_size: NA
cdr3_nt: TGTGCCAGTAGTACGTCTGTGGGCTACGAGCAGTACTTC
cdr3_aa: CASSTSVGYEQYF

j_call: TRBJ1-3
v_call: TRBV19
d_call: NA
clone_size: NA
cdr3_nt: TGTGCCAGTAGTATAGGGTTCTTGGACACCATATATTTT
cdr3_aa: CASSIGFLDTIYF

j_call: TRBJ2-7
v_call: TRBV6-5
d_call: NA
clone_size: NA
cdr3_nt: TGTGCCAGCAGTTTCCTTAAGGGATCTCTCTACGAGCAGTACTTC
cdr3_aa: CASSFLKGSLYEQYF

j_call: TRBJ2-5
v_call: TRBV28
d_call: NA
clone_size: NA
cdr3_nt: TGTGCCAGCAGCCTAACCAGGCGGGATAAAGAGACCCAGTACTTC
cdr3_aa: CASSLTRRDKETQYF

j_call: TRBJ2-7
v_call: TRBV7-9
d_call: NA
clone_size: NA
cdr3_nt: TGTGCCAGCAGCTTTAGCTACGAGCAGTACTTC
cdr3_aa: CASSFSYEQYF

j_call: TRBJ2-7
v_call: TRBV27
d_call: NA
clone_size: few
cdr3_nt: TGTGCCAGCAGGCCAAGAGGGGAGAGCTCCTACGAGCAGTACTTC
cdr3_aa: CASRPRGESSYEQYF